This T cell receptor (beta chain) originates from a study of T cells expressing NK-cell markers. Background on the study: The sequencing cohort of eight donors included seven HCMV-seropositive individuals and one seronegative individual. Study findings and constraints: In a few donors, dominant clonotypes made up roughly 28.3-65% of CD3+CD56-NKG2C+ cells. Questions lingered over whether expanded NKG2C+ T cell clones were HCMV-specific. NKG2C+ dominant clonotype frequencies in 5 or 6 donors were about 1.0-7.0% of CD8+ T cells.

The CDR3 consists of 13 residues. Germline assignment: CDR1 SQVTM and CDR2 ANQGSEA. With the 5' RACE reads reprocessed, TCRdb shows one record per CDR3 protein and no DNA. The sample totals some 140,000 distinct CDR3 sequences. For this clonotype: The antigen remains unidentified.

The J gene is TRBJ2-3, the V gene TRBV29-1. The sequence derives from a woman in her forties or fifties in good health. Sequencing used blood T cells: a sorted CD56 or NKG2C T cell subset, CD4+ or CD8+ T cells, or bulk PBMC T cells (not recorded which). The chain's CDR3 is CSVEVRSSVTQYF.